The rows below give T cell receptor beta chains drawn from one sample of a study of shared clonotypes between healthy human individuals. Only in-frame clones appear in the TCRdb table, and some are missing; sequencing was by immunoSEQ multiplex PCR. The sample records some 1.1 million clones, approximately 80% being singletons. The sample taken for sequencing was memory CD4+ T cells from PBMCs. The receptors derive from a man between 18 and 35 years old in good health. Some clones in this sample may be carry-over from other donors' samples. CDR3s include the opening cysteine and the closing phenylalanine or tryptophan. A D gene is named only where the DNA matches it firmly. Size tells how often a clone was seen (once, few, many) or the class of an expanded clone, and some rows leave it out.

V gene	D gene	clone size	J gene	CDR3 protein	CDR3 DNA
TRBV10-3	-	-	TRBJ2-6	CAISRGASGANVLTF	TGTGCCATCTCCAGGGGGGCCTCTGGGGCCAACGTCCTGACTTTC
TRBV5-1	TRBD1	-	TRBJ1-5	CASSLGGAGGSQPQHF	TGCGCCAGCAGCTTGGGCGGGGCAGGGGGGAGTCAGCCCCAGCATTTT
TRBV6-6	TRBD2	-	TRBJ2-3	CASTGTSGSSTDTQYF	TGTGCCAGCACCGGGACTAGCGGGAGTAGCACAGATACGCAGTATTTT
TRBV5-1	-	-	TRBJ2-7	CASSLTEYEQYF	TGCGCCAGCAGCTTGACTGAGTACGAGCAGTACTTC
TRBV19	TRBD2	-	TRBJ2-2	CASSIALTSGRARGELFF	TGTGCCAGTAGTATAGCCCTGACTAGCGGGAGGGCAAGGGGGGAGCTGTTTTTT
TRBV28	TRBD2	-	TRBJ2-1	CASGGGGTRRNEQFF	TGTGCCAGCGGCGGAGGGGGGACTAGAAGAAATGAGCAGTTCTTC
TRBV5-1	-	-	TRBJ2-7	CASSLAAGLEHEQYF	TGCGCCAGCAGCTTGGCCGCGGGACTGGAGCACGAGCAGTACTTC
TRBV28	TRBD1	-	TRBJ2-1	CASSLTGQGGAEQFF	TGTGCCAGCAGTTTAACGGGACAGGGGGGGGCTGAGCAGTTCTTC
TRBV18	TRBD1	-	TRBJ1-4	CASSSGTGTEKLFF	TGTGCCAGCTCATCGGGGACAGGGACTGAAAAACTGTTTTTT
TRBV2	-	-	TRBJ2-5	CASMADSQETQYF	TGTGCCAGCATGGCGGATTCCCAAGAGACCCAGTACTTC
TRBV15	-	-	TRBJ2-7	CATSRDQGTYEGYF	TGTGCCACCAGCAGAGATCAGGGGACCTACGAGGGGTACTTC
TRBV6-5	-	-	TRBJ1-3	CASQSSGNTIYF	TGTGCCAGTCAGAGCTCTGGAAACACCATATATTTT
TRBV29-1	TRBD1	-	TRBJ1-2	CSVADRGLVYGYTF	TGCAGCGTCGCAGACAGGGGGCTGGTCTATGGCTACACCTTC
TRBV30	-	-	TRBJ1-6	CAWLKQGRGNSPLHF	TGTGCCTGGCTGAAACAGGGTCGGGGCAATTCACCCCTCCACTTT
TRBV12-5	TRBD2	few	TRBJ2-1	CASGLVAGAMYNEQFF	TGTGCTAGTGGTTTGGTAGCGGGAGCCATGTACAATGAGCAGTTCTTC
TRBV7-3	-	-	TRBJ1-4	CASSMGLNEKLFF	TGTGCCAGCAGTATGGGCCTTAATGAAAAACTGTTTTTT
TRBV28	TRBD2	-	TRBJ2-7	CASSAGTSVYF	TGTGCCAGCAGTGCCGGGACTAGCGTTTACTTC
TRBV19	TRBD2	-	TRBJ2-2	CASSIGSGRVTGELFF	TGTGCCAGTAGTATAGGTAGCGGGAGAGTGACCGGGGAGCTGTTTTTT
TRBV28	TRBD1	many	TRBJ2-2	CASIGQANTGELFF	TGTGCCAGCATTGGACAGGCGAACACCGGGGAGCTGTTTTTT
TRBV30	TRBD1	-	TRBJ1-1	CASPGQGRAFF	TGTGCCTCCCCGGGACAGGGAAGAGCTTTCTTT
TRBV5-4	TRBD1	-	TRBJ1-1	CASSLGGTGVNTEAFF	TGTGCCAGCAGCTTGGGAGGGACAGGAGTGAACACTGAAGCTTTCTTT
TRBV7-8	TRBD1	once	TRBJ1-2	CASSLAAGGYGYTF	TGTGCCAGCAGCTTAGCTGCAGGGGGCTATGGCTACACCTTC
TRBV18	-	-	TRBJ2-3	CASSPRKVGTDTQYF	TGTGCCAGCTCACCAAGGAAGGTGGGCACAGATACGCAGTATTTT
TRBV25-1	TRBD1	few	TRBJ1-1	CASSAGQIARGAFF	TGTGCCAGCAGTGCGGGACAGATCGCGCGGGGTGCTTTCTTT
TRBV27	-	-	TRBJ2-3	CASSLGRRSTDTQYF	TGTGCCAGCAGTTTGGGACGCCGGAGCACAGATACGCAGTATTTT
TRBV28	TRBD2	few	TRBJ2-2	CASSLTSGGELFF	TGTGCCAGCAGTTTAACTAGCGGCGGGGAGCTGTTTTTT
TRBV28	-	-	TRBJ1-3	CASSSGNTIYF	TGTGCCAGCAGTTCTGGAAACACCATATATTTT
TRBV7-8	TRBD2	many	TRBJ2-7	CASSLRGLAHYEQYF	TGTGCCAGCAGCTTAAGAGGACTAGCGCACTACGAGCAGTACTTC
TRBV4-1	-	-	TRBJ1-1	CASSHPYAEAFF	TGCGCCAGCAGCCACCCGTACGCTGAAGCTTTCTTT
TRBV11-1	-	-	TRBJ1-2	CASSILDGGFYGYTF	TGTGCCAGCAGCATACTGGACGGCGGATTCTATGGCTACACCTTC
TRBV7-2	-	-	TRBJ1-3	CASSLGSSGNTIYF	TGTGCCAGCAGCTTAGGGTCCTCTGGAAACACCATATATTTT
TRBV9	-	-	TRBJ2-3	CASSADSWDTQYF	TGTGCCAGCAGCGCGGACTCTTGGGATACGCAGTATTTT
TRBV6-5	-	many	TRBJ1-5	CASSFAGAHQPQHF	TGTGCCAGCAGTTTCGCGGGGGCGCATCAGCCCCAGCATTTT
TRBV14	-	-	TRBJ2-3	CASLRQGWGTDTQYF	TGTGCCAGCCTGAGGCAGGGGTGGGGCACAGATACGCAGTATTTT
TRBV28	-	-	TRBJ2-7	CASSKTGISYEQYF	TGTGCCAGCAGTAAGACAGGTATCTCCTACGAGCAGTACTTC
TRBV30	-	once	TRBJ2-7	CAWSVYVAYEQYF	TGTGCCTGGAGTGTATATGTAGCCTACGAGCAGTACTTC
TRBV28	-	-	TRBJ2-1	CASSLSVRGQRQFF	TGTGCCAGCAGTTTAAGTGTCCGGGGGCAGCGGCAGTTCTTC
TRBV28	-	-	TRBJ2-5	CASSLPGETQYF	TGTGCCAGCAGTCTGCCCGGTGAGACCCAGTACTTC
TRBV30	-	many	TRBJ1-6	CAWQVGTENSPLHF	TGTGCCTGGCAGGTGGGGACCGAGAATTCACCCCTCCACTTT
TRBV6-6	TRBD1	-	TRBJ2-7	CASSTPGTALYEQYF	TGTGCCAGCAGTACACCCGGGACAGCCCTCTACGAGCAGTACTTC
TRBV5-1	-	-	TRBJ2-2	CASSLTPSDTGELFF	TGCGCCAGCAGCTTGACGCCGTCGGACACCGGGGAGCTGTTTTTT
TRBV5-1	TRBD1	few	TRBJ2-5	CASSFETGGMAQYF	TGCGCCAGCAGCTTCGAGACAGGGGGTATGGCCCAGTACTTC
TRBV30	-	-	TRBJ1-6	CAWSRQGANNSPLHF	TGTGCCTGGAGTCGGCAAGGGGCCAATAATTCACCCCTCCACTTT
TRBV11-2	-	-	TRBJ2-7	CASSPAAYEQYF	TGTGCCAGCAGCCCTGCAGCCTACGAGCAGTACTTC
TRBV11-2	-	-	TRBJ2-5	CASSLDRLSRETQYF	TGTGCCAGCAGCTTGGATCGTCTGAGTAGGGAGACCCAGTACTTC
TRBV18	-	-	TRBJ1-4	CASSIGTHNEKLFF	TGTGCCAGCTCAATTGGGACCCACAATGAAAAACTGTTTTTT
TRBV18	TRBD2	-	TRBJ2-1	CASSPGTSGRYEQFF	TGTGCCAGCTCTCCCGGGACTAGCGGGAGATATGAGCAGTTCTTC
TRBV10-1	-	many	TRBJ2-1	CASPTDSLAKPYNEQFF	TGCGCCAGCCCGACGGACTCTCTGGCTAAACCTTACAATGAGCAGTTCTTC
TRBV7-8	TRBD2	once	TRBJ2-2	CASSPRTSGNTGELFF	TGTGCCAGCAGCCCCCGGACTAGCGGGAACACCGGGGAGCTGTTTTTT
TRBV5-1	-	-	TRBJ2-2	CASSSGAGYDGELFF	TGCGCCAGCAGCTCAGGGGCAGGGTACGACGGGGAGCTGTTTTTT
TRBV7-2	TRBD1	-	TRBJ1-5	CASSLGPPTGGGQPQHF	TGTGCCAGCAGCTTAGGACCTCCGACAGGGGGTGGTCAGCCCCAGCATTTT
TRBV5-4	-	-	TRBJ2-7	CASSLDRLYEQYF	TGTGCCAGCAGCTTGGACAGGTTATACGAGCAGTACTTC